This T cell receptor beta chain was captured by sequencing in a study of T cells in Graves' hyperthyroidism and ophthalmopathy. RNA transcripts yielded amplified TCR beta CDR3 regions. Primed by the HTBI set, a first-round RT-PCR was run on the TCR CDR3. TCRdb reprocessed the multiplex PCR reads via MiXCR and lists one record per CDR3 protein. The sample carries approximately 700,000 distinct CDR3 sequences, 45% recorded once. General study results and limits: Among thyroid clonotypes expanded above 0.001, most also appeared in blood.

As to this clonotype: Its antigen is undetermined.

With V trimmed by 5 bases and J by 4 bases, 7 bases remained unmatched. The CDR3 consists of 13 residues. CDR1 and CDR2 (germline): DFQATT, SNEGSKA (reference sequence). The receptor's source is an adult man with Graves' disease, either hyperthyroidism or ophthalmopathy (not recorded which). The specimen was peripheral blood or thyroid tissue (not recorded which). This chain uses TRBV20-1 with TRBJ1-1, with 7 bases matching TRBD1. In DNA, the CDR3 is TGCAGTGCTGAGAGGACAGGTCCCACTGAAGCTTTCTTT. Its protein product is CSAERTGPTEAFF.